Described below is a single T cell receptor beta chain sequence and its context. The antigen remains undetermined. These data belong to a study of cytomegalovirus exposure and HLA in healthy donors. The study, taken as a whole, reports: Cytomegalovirus association was assigned to about 150 TCR beta chains. Prediction of most subjects' HLA-A and HLA-B alleles by TCR beta sequences was reportedly accurate.

Trimming took 7 bases from V and 1 from J, leaving 10 bases between them. Germline V CDR1 and CDR2: SQVTM, ANQGSEA. The CDR3 has 12 residues. PCR used 60 Vbeta primers and 13 Jbeta primers. Measured with immunoSEQ multiplex PCR; TCRdb has only the in-frame clones, and not every one. The data show 150,000 to 160,000 clones, 65% to 85% seen once. The chain is built from TRBV29-1 and TRBJ1-1; D is undetermined. Input material: PBMCs. The TCR sequence derives from a man between 18 and 29 years old in good health and CMV-seronegative. The CDR3 DNA reads TGCAGCGCTACAGTAAGGAACACTGAAGCTTTCTTT. It yields the protein CSATVRNTEAFF.